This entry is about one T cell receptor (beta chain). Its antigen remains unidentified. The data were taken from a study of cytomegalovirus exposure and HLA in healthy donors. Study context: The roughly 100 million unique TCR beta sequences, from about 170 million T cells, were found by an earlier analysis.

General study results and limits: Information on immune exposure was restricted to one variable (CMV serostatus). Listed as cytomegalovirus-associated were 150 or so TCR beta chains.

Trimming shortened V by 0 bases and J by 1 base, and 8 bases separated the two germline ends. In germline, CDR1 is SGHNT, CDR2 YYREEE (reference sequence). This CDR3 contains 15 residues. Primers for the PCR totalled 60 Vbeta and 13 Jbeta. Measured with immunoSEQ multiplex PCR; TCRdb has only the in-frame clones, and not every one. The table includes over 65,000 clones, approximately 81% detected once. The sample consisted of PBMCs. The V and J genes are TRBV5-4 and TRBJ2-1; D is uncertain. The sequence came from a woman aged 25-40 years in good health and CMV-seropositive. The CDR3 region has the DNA TGTGCCAGCAGCTTGGATGCGGATTCCTACAATGAGCAGTTCTTC. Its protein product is CASSLDADSYNEQFF.